The next 6 T cell receptor beta chains were all read from a single sample in a study of metastatic and nonmetastatic thyroid tumors. TCRdb re-called clones via MiXCR from the PCR reads. This table has around 6,700 clones, about 35% appearing once. Treatment of any kind had been given to no patient before thyroid surgery. Sequenced: adjacent normal tissue. These receptors all come from a female donor with papillary thyroid cancer or a benign thyroid nodule (not recorded which). Some clones in this sample may be carry-over from other donors' samples.

The chain joins TRBV27 to TRBJ2-1; D is perhaps TRBD1 or TRBD2 (6 bases each). V was cut by 5 bases and J by 7 bases, with 18 bases left in between. This CDR3 comprises 15 residues. The germline V gene has CDR1 MNHEY and CDR2 SMNVEV (reference sequence). As DNA, the CDR3 is TGTGCCAGCAGTCCGCAACTACGAGGGGGGAATGAGCAGTTCTTC. It yields the protein CASSPQLRGGNEQFF.

In its sample, this clone was seen a few times. V gene TRBV27 combines with J gene TRBJ2-5, with unresolved D. The germline CDR1 and CDR2 sequences are MNHEY and SMNVEV (reference sequence). V lost 2 bases, J lost 0 bases, and 16 bases lay in between. The CDR3 spans 17 residues. The CDR3 is CASSLLPVTMYQETQYF. The CDR3 bases are TGTGCCAGCAGTTTACTTCCAGTGACGATGTACCAAGAGACCCAGTACTTC.

The chain employs TRBV2 and TRBJ2-7; a weak D match, TRBD2 (5 bases). With 4 bases removed from V and 0 bases from J, the gap between germline ends came to 13 bases. The length of the CDR3 is 15 residues. Germline values: CDR1 SNHLY, CDR2 FYNNEI. CDR3 coding DNA: TGTGCCAGCAGTGGGAGCGGATCAAACTCCTACGAGCAGTACTTC. Its protein is CASSGSGSNSYEQYF.

As for this clone: A junction end diverges from the germline sequence, so it may reflect a read error. The gene calls are TRBV27 and TRBJ1-5; 8 bases are a match to TRBD1. Per the germline V gene, CDR1 is MNHEY and CDR2 is SMNVEV (reference sequence). The CDR3 contains 13 residues. The CDR3 nucleotides are TGTGCCAGCAGTTCCAGGGGGCATCATCCCCAGCATTTT. Protein sequence: CASSSRGHHPQHF.

The chain carries TRBV7-8 and TRBJ2-7; 10 bases are shared with TRBD2. From germline, CDR1 is SGHVS and CDR2 FQNEAQ. The CDR3 consists of 15 residues. With 5 bases clipped from V and 2 bases from J, the junction kept 6 bases outside the gene matches. As DNA, the CDR3 is TGTGCCAGCAGCCGGACTAGCGGAACACCCTACGAGCAGTACTTC. This translates into CASSRTSGTPYEQYF.

The genes are TRBV3-1 and TRBJ2-1; 9 nucleotides match TRBD2. In germline, CDR1 is LGHDT, CDR2 YNNKEL (reference sequence). The CDR3 sequence is 15 residues long. Germline trimming cut 4 bases from V and 6 bases from J; bases unmatched to any gene: 7. This CDR3 reads CASSPRGTSLNEQFF. For the CDR3, the DNA is TGTGCCAGCAGCCCCCGGGGGACTAGCCTCAATGAGCAGTTCTTC.